The 30 T cell receptor beta chains below were found in one sample sequenced in a study of T cells in localized non-small cell lung cancer. Sequencing used immunoSEQ multiplex PCR; TCRdb keeps in-frame clones, though not all of them. The sample lists approximately 5,200 clones, under 55% occurring once. Specimen: lung tumor tissue, collected before any cancer treatment. The origin of the receptors is a man aged 35 to 70 with stage I lung adenocarcinoma.

This clone is labeled as medium-sized. The rearrangement links TRBV6-8 to TRBJ2-7, with 9 bases that match TRBD2. Germline CDR1 is MNHGY and CDR2 is SAAAGT. The CDR3 covers 18 residues. V gave up 5 bases and J gave up 1 base; unmatched junction bases: 15. The CDR3 bases are TGTGCCAGCAGTGGTTTGGATGGGTTCCTAGCGGGGTCCTACGAGCAGTACTTC. It codes for CASSGLDGFLAGSYEQYF.

The chain has TRBV30 and TRBJ2-5; 10 bases align to TRBD2. CDR1 and CDR2 from the germline V gene are GTSNPN and SVGIG (reference sequence). This CDR3 has 15 amino acids. V lost 4 bases and J lost 4; bases outside the gene matches: 9. The CDR3 sequence is CAWTAQRGGRETQYF. CDR3 sequence (DNA): TGTGCCTGGACTGCTCAGCGGGGGGGACGAGAGACCCAGTACTTC.

The V and J genes are TRBV30 and TRBJ2-1; possibly TRBD2 for D (6 bases). The V gene's germline CDR1 is GTSNPN and CDR2 SVGIG (reference sequence). This CDR3 is built from 13 residues. Trimming took off 5 bases at V and 3 bases at J, with 11 bases between the two ends. The CDR3 coding sequence is TGTGCCTGGCTGGAGGGATTCTACAATGAGCAGTTCTTC. Its protein product is CAWLEGFYNEQFF.

This chain links TRBV11-3 with TRBJ1-2; TRBD1 matches 12 bases. Trimming at V came to 4 bases and at J to 4 bases, leaving 1 base not matched to a gene. Germline loops: CDR1 SGHNT, CDR2 YENEEA. The CDR3 covers 14 residues. Here the CDR3 DNA reads TGTGCCAGCAGCTGGGACAGGGGGCTCTATGGCTACACCTTC. Protein product: CASSWDRGLYGYTF.

Within the sample, this clone is medium-sized. V usage is TRBV12-2 and J usage is TRBJ2-3; TRBD2, the table's D call, was not compared with the DNA. TRBV12-2 is a pseudogene segment. This CDR3 contains 16 residues. The CDR3 bases are TGTCCCCAGGTCCCATACCCAGGGAGGAGCGCAGATACGCAGTATTTT. Its protein is CPQVPYPGRSADTQYF.

The V gene is TRBV5-1, the J gene TRBJ2-2; TRBD1 matches at 7 bases. This CDR3 is built from 14 residues. Trimming removed 4 bases from V and 5 bases from J; junction bases left unmatched: 5. Looked up from germline, CDR1 is SGHRS and CDR2 is YFSETQ. Written as DNA, the CDR3 is TGCGCCAGCAGCGGATCACAGGGGACCGGGGAGCTGTTTTTT. Translating it yields CASSGSQGTGELFF.

The chain employs TRBV9 and TRBJ1-2, with a possible D match to TRBD1 (5 bases). The CDR3 runs 12 residues. Trimming pared 9 bases from V and 8 bases from J, leaving 17 bases between. CDR1 SGDLS and CDR2 YYNGEE come from the germline V gene. CDR3: CATSWGNEGYTF. The DNA of the CDR3 is TGTGCCACCTCATGGGGGAACGAAGGCTACACCTTC.

This clone is judged medium-sized. V usage is TRBV6-8 and J usage is TRBJ1-5, with 9 positions matching TRBD1. The length of the CDR3 is 16 residues. J was trimmed by 1 base and V by 9 bases; bases with no gene match: 10. Germline V gives CDR1 MNHGY, CDR2 SAAAGT. The CDR3 nucleotides are TGTGCCAGTTTCGCGTTAGGGACAGGGAGCAATCAGCCCCAGCATTTT. Its protein product is CASFALGTGSNQPQHF.

This clone was seen a handful of times. This sequence joins TRBV19 and TRBJ1-6; D is undetermined. The germline CDR1 and CDR2 sequences are LNHDA and SQIVND (reference sequence). The CDR3 contains 12 residues. The V end was cut by 7 bases, the J end by 10 bases, with 11 bases between. CDR3 in DNA: TGTGCCAGTAAAGGTCCGGAGTCACCCCTCCACTTT. Translation: CASKGPESPLHF.

The chain employs TRBV28 and TRBJ1-3, with 7 nucleotides matching TRBD1. Trimming cost V 8 bases and J 0 bases; bases outside gene matches: 7. The CDR3 consists of 15 residues. Germline lookup yields CDR1 MDHEN and CDR2 SYDVKM. CDR3 nucleotide sequence: TGTGCCAGCGGCCAAGACAGGGCCTCTGGAAACACCATATATTTT. Translated: CASGQDRASGNTIYF. The variable domain in full, with the rest retrieved from reference TRBV28 and TRBJ1-3, is DVKVTQSSRYLVKRTGEKVFLECVQDMDHENMFWYRQDPGLGLRLIYFSYDVKMKEKGDIPEGYSVSREKKERFSLILESASTNQTSMYLCASGQDRASGNTIYFGEGSWLTVV.

V is TRBV18 and J is TRBJ1-1, with no clear D. Between the trimmed V and J ends, which lost 3 bases and 0 bases, there was a span of 11 bases. Germline V lookup: CDR1 KGHSH, CDR2 LQKENI. This CDR3 region has 15 residues. The CDR3 sequence is CASSPRGGMNTEAFF. DNA of the CDR3: TGTGCCAGCTCACCCCGCGGCGGCATGAACACTGAAGCTTTCTTT.

This sequence joins TRBV6-8 and TRBJ1-3; maybe TRBD1 (5 bases). V lost 9 bases, J lost 8 bases, and 17 bases lay in between. Germline V lookup: CDR1 MNHGY, CDR2 SAAAGT. This CDR3 is 13 amino acids long. CDR3 protein: CASRRRGRDTIYF. The CDR3 DNA reads TGTGCCAGTAGACGTAGGGGACGGGACACCATATATTTT.

In this sample, this clone is medium-sized. This chain uses TRBV11-3 with TRBJ2-1; D perhaps matches TRBD2 (6 bases). The CDR3 is made up of 17 amino acids. With 4 bases removed from V and 4 bases from J, the gap between germline ends came to 20 bases. Germline CDR1 and CDR2: SGHNT and YENEEA. CDR3 residues: CASSSPTGGSAYNEQFF. CDR3 sequence (DNA): TGTGCCAGCAGCTCCCCCACAGGAGGGTCCGCATACAATGAGCAGTTCTTC.

In its sample, this clone was seen once. The chain carries TRBV28 and TRBJ1-2; D not resolved. CDR1 and CDR2 from the germline V gene are MDHEN and SYDVKM. The V end was cut by 4 bases, the J end by 4 bases, with 19 bases between. The CDR3 is 16 residues long. DNA of the CDR3: TGTGCCAGCAGTTCCACGGTCGGGTTGAAGGGCTATGGCTACACCTTC. Its translation is CASSSTVGLKGYGYTF.

The chain recombines TRBV28 with TRBJ1-2; no reliable D call. Germline V gene lookup returns CDR1 MDHEN and CDR2 SYDVKM. The CDR3 consists of 13 residues. V lost 6 bases, J lost 2 bases, and 10 bases lay in between. CDR3 protein: CASRTTGNYGYTF. The CDR3 DNA reads TGTGCCAGCAGGACCACGGGAAACTATGGCTACACCTTC.

The genes are TRBV6-8 and TRBJ2-7; D assignment may be TRBD1 or TRBD2 (5 bases each). The CDR3 totals 13 residues. Trimming removed 9 bases at V and 3 bases at J, with 15 bases between. Germline CDR1 and CDR2: MNHGY and SAAAGT. CDR3 sequence reads: CASRDGRLYEQYF. CDR3 nucleotide sequence: TGTGCCAGTAGGGACGGACGGCTCTACGAGCAGTACTTC.

This clone was counted once. The chain uses TRBV30 and TRBJ1-6, with 8 bases aligning to TRBD1. This CDR3 has 13 amino acids. The V and J ends lost 4 bases and 8 bases, in that order; junction bases with no gene match: 4. From germline, CDR1 is GTSNPN and CDR2 SVGIG (reference sequence). CDR3 DNA: TGTGCCTGGACCGTACAGGGGGATTCACCCCTCCACTTT. Amino acid sequence: CAWTVQGDSPLHF.

This clone is medium-sized. The gene calls are TRBV11-3 and TRBJ2-5; 9 positions agree with TRBD1. CDR3 size: 17 residues. V shed 4 bases, J shed 3 bases, and the junction held 12 bases outside the gene matches. The germline CDR1 and CDR2 sequences are SGHNT and YENEEA. CDR3 nucleotide sequence: TGTGCCAGCAGCTCCATCCAGGACAGGGGAGTGAAAGAGACCCAGTACTTC. As protein: CASSSIQDRGVKETQYF.

This clone was observed a single time. The chain couples TRBV18 to TRBJ1-3; perhaps TRBD1 as D (5 bases). The CDR3 loop spans 15 amino acids. V was clipped by 2 bases and J by 0 bases, with 8 bases between them. Germline V gene lookup returns CDR1 KGHSH and CDR2 LQKENI. The CDR3 coding sequence is TGTGCCAGCTCACCAGGGGGGAACTCTGGAAACACCATATATTTT. Its translation: CASSPGGNSGNTIYF.

This clone was counted only a few times. The V and J genes are TRBV2 and TRBJ1-1; no firm D call. The CDR3 spans 14 residues. Germline lookup yields CDR1 SNHLY and CDR2 FYNNEI. Trimming took 7 bases from V and 1 from J, leaving 13 bases between them. CDR3 protein: CASIWEGRNTEAFF. CDR3 DNA sequence: TGTGCCAGCATCTGGGAGGGCCGGAACACTGAAGCTTTCTTT.

J is TRBJ2-3 and V is TRBV6-1, with 8 bases aligning to TRBD2. Germline V gene data show CDR1 as MNHNS and CDR2 as SASEGT. This CDR3 has 18 amino acids. The V gene end was trimmed by 0 bases and the J gene end by 0 bases; junction bases not matched to a gene: 8. In DNA, the CDR3 is TGTGCCAGCAGTGAAGCGCTTCGGGCTAGCGGGAGCACAGATACGCAGTATTTT. This codes for CASSEALRASGSTDTQYF.

By its share, this clone is medium-sized. The chain recombines TRBV6-8 with TRBJ2-7; 9 bases fit TRBD1. The length of the CDR3 is 13 residues. J was trimmed by 7 bases and V by 6 bases; bases with no gene match: 7. The V gene's germline CDR1 is MNHGY and CDR2 SAAAGT. The CDR3 spells CASRQQGANEQYF. The CDR3 coding sequence is TGTGCCAGCAGACAACAGGGGGCAAATGAGCAGTACTTC.

This clone is medium-sized within its sample. The chain joins TRBV6-8 to TRBJ2-2, with TRBD2 identical over 7 bases. The germline gives CDR1 MNHGY, CDR2 SAAAGT. There are 13 residues in the CDR3. The trim removed 6 bases at V and 5 bases at J, leaving 3 bases unmatched. CDR3 sequence reads: CASRTSWTGELFF. The CDR3 coding sequence is TGTGCCAGCAGGACTAGCTGGACCGGGGAGCTGTTTTTT.

The chain uses TRBV30 and TRBJ1-3; D ambiguous. This CDR3 spans 14 amino acids. Germline assignment: CDR1 GTSNPN and CDR2 SVGIG (reference sequence). The ends were cut back, 0 bases at V and 0 bases at J, with 6 bases in the middle. The CDR3: CAWSVRSSGNTIYF. The CDR3 region has the DNA TGTGCCTGGAGTGTCAGGAGCTCTGGAAACACCATATATTTT.

This chain connects TRBV11-3 to TRBJ2-7; 8 nucleotides agree with TRBD2. The CDR3 is 15 amino acids. The V gene's germline CDR1 is SGHNT and CDR2 YENEEA. J gave up 0 bases and V 5 bases, and 6 bases lay outside the gene matches. CDR3 sequence reads: CASSSRAGASYEQYF. The DNA for the CDR3 is TGTGCCAGCAGCAGTAGAGCGGGGGCCTCCTACGAGCAGTACTTC.

In nucleotides, the CDR3 is TGCGCCAGCAGATATCGTGGGAGTGAAAAACTGTTTTTT. It codes for CASRYRGSEKLFF. The chain has TRBV1 and TRBJ1-4. TRBV1 is described as a pseudogene. This CDR3 is built from 13 residues.

The CDR3 nucleotides are TGTGCCAGCAGCGTAGTCCAGGGGGCGGGGGAGACCCAGTACTTC. Protein: CASSVVQGAGETQYF. The chain couples TRBV2 to TRBJ2-5; TRBD1 matches at 8 bases. The CDR3 has 15 residues. Trimming cost V 6 bases and J 5 bases; bases outside gene matches: 11. CDR1 SNHLY and CDR2 FYNNEI come from the germline V gene.

The chain combines TRBV10-3 with TRBJ1-6; D is uncertain. Germline V gene lookup returns CDR1 ENHRY and CDR2 SYGVKD. The CDR3 extends over 13 amino acids. The V gene lost 5 bases and the J gene lost 10 bases, with 12 bases spanning the gap. The CDR3 reads CAISREGTSPLHF. The CDR3 DNA reads as TGTGCCATCAGTCGGGAAGGCACGTCACCCCTCCACTTT.

The sample holds a few counts of this clone. The chain recombines TRBV1 with TRBJ1-5. TRBV1 is deemed a pseudogene. The CDR3 contains 14 residues. The CDR3 loop is CASSTGTVNQPQHF. In DNA form, the CDR3 reads TGCGCCAGCAGCACGGGAACAGTCAATCAGCCCCAGCATTTT.

The chain employs TRBV9 and TRBJ1-2; no clear D gene. V was shortened by 5 bases and J by 3 bases, with 8 bases between the two germline ends. This CDR3 has 12 residues. In germline, CDR1 is SGDLS, CDR2 YYNGEE. The CDR3 reads CASSGVDYGYTF. In DNA form, the CDR3 reads TGTGCCAGCAGTGGGGTCGACTATGGCTACACCTTC.